The T cell receptor (beta chain) described here comes from a study of T cell responses to AZD1222 COVID-19 vaccine. Study context: Second doses that came at about 4 or about 12 weeks were put together.

As to this clone: Its antigen is currently unknown.

Assay used: immunoSEQ multiplex PCR; TCRdb lists only in-frame clones, some missing. The sample holds 73,000 or so clones, 88% seen once. The CDR3 sequence is 19 residues long. Trimming shortened V by 4 bases and J by 0 bases, and 25 bases separated the two germline ends. Germline CDR1 is SGHVS and CDR2 is FQNEAQ. Overall study findings and caveats: Researchers took repertoire samples only after the peak T cell response had come. Spike-spanning, vaccine-associated CD4 TCRs were dominant at 160-218 and 743-854. Clonal diversity was possibly underestimated; the donors were predominantly white British and more often female.

Specimen: peripheral blood, collected on day 0 of AZD1222 vaccination. The source is an adult in good health. V gene TRBV7-8 combines with J gene TRBJ2-7, with D unclear. CDR3 residues: CASSWALAGSSGVSYEQYF. CDR3 sequence (DNA): TGTGCCAGCAGCTGGGCTCTTGCAGGCAGTTCCGGAGTCTCCTACGAGCAGTACTTC.